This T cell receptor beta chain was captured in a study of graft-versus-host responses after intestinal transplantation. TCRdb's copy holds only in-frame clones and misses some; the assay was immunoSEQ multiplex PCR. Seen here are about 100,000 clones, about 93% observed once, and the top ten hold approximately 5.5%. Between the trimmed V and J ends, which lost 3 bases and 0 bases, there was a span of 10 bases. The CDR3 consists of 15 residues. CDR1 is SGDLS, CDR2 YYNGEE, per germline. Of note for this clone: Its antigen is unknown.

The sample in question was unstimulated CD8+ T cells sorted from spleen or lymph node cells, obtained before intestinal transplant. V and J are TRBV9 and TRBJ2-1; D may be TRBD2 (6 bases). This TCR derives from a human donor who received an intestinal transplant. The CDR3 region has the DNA TGTGCCAGCAGCGGCGGGACTCACTCCTACAATGAGCAGTTCTTC. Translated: CASSGGTHSYNEQFF.